The text below deals with one TCR beta chain. This record belongs to a study of shared clonotypes between healthy human individuals. For the study at large: Sampling drew on donors who were a couple of women and a few men aged 18 to 49.

Terminally differentiated effector memory CD45RA+ cells were excluded from the naive CD8 cells, which were CD45RO-negative and positively selected for CCR7. Caucasian adults residing in Nashville, Tennessee made up all the donors. Assay: immunoSEQ multiplex PCR; the TCRdb copy retains only in-frame clones and omits some. The profile shows about 2 million clones, about 95% of them singletons. The length of the CDR3 is 14 residues. Germline V gene lookup returns CDR1 MGHRA and CDR2 YSYEKL. V lost 0 bases to trimming and J lost 5 bases, with 10 bases between them. The sequencing sample was made of naive CD8+ T cells sorted from blood. The clonotype comes from a man aged 18-30 years in good health. The chain links TRBV4-1 to TRBJ1-1; unclear D gene. CDR3 amino acids: CASSQDNGPTEAFF. The DNA for the CDR3 is TGCGCCAGCAGCCAAGATAACGGACCTACTGAAGCTTTCTTT.